This T cell receptor beta chain appears in the sequencing data of a study of T cells in Graves' hyperthyroidism and ophthalmopathy. Germline trimming cut 2 bases from V and 2 bases from J; bases unmatched to any gene: 2. The germline gives CDR1 SQVTM, CDR2 ANQGSEA. This CDR3 region has 13 residues. Uncontrolled infections, other autoimmune diseases, pregnancy or lactation led to exclusion of patients. Based on clinical symptoms, serum thyroxine and TRAb, thyroid ultrasound and orbital computed tomography, diagnoses were reached. There were TCR beta CDR3 regions amplified from RNA transcripts. An initial round of RT-PCR targeting the TCR CDR3 relied on the HTBI primer set. A single record per CDR3 protein comes from TCRdb applying MiXCR to the multiplex PCR reads. The table shows around 580,000 distinct CDR3 sequences, with approximately 44% occurring only once.

This sequence originates from a woman aged 18-30 years with Graves' hyperthyroidism. Sample: peripheral blood or thyroid tissue (not recorded which). This rearrangement joins TRBV29-1 to TRBJ2-5; 7 bases fit TRBD1. CDR3 region: CSVEQGQQETQYF. The CDR3 DNA reads as TGCAGCGTTGAACAGGGACAGCAAGAGACCCAGTACTTC.